The TCR beta chain described here comes from a study of blood T cell repertoires in COVID-19. The overall study: There were acute and convalescent COVID-19 samples, and they came from the United States, Italy and Spain.

V was shortened by 2 bases and J by 4 bases, with 10 bases between the two germline ends. The V gene's germline CDR1 is SGHKS and CDR2 YYEKEE (reference sequence). This CDR3 has 14 residues. Original processing notes: By means of reference gene primer amplification, nucleated cell counts were estimated. The assay was immunoSEQ multiplex PCR, and TCRdb's table has in-frame clones only and misses some. That table furnishes V, J and clone size, whereas the DNA furnished D and trimming. The sample records roughly 230,000 clones, 90% being singletons. Seattle researchers signed up patients amid active infection and tracked them longitudinally.

The sample taken for sequencing was peripheral blood. The J gene is TRBJ1-5, the V gene TRBV5-5; no reliable D call. This receptor was obtained from a woman aged 55-69 years with COVID-19, enrolled during active disease. As DNA, the CDR3 is TGTGCCAGCAGCTTCGCCGGGAGTAATCAGCCCCAGCATTTT. Translation: CASSFAGSNQPQHF. Complete variable domain (other parts from reference TRBV5-5 and TRBJ1-5): DAGVTQSPTHLIKTRGQQVTLRCSPISGHKSVSWYQQVLGQGPQFIFQYYEKEERGRGNFPDRFSARQFPNYSSELNVNALLLGDSALYLCASSFAGSNQPQHFGDGTRLSIL.